These 25 T cell receptor beta chains were all obtained from the same sample, sequenced in a study of OX40 agonist ivuxolimab in advanced cancers. Profiled with immunoSEQ multiplex PCR; TCRdb holds only in-frame clones, not every one. The table has about 100,000 clones, approximately 90% seen once. The specimen was CD4+ or CD8+ T cells sorted from blood, collected in a trial of the OX40 agonist ivuxolimab. All receptors derive from an adult with an advanced solid tumor such as melanoma, head and neck, liver or kidney cancer.

The chain has TRBV18 and TRBJ2-3; 11 bases line up with TRBD2. Germline V gives CDR1 KGHSH, CDR2 LQKENI. The CDR3 is 16 amino acids. Germline trimming cut 6 bases from V and 0 bases from J; bases unmatched to any gene: 5. This CDR3 is CASSRLAGLSTDTQYF. CDR3 nucleotides: TGTGCCAGCTCCCGACTAGCGGGATTAAGCACAGATACGCAGTATTTT.

The V and J genes are TRBV19 and TRBJ1-1; D is possibly TRBD1 (6 bases). The CDR3 is made up of 16 amino acids. V gave up 0 bases and J gave up 2 bases, with 13 bases separating them. Germline V gene data show CDR1 as LNHDA and CDR2 as SQIVND (reference sequence). The CDR3 protein is CASSIDRDRPNTEAFF. In nucleotides, the CDR3 is TGTGCCAGTAGTATAGATCGAGACAGGCCTAACACTGAAGCTTTCTTT.

This rearrangement joins TRBV2 to TRBJ1-2; D unclear. CDR1 SNHLY and CDR2 FYNNEI come from the germline V gene. V was shortened by 3 bases and J by 3 bases, with 14 bases between the two germline ends. CDR3 length equals 15 residues. The CDR3 is CASSESVPWDYGYTF. CDR3 in DNA: TGTGCCAGCAGTGAGTCAGTCCCTTGGGACTATGGCTACACCTTC.

The CDR3, as DNA: TGTGCCACCAGCAGAGTCGCGACAGGGGGATCTGAGCAGTTCTTC. It yields the protein CATSRVATGGSEQFF. V gene TRBV15 combines with J gene TRBJ2-1; TRBD1 aligns across 9 bases. The CDR3 length is 15 residues. The germline CDR1 and CDR2 sequences are LNHNV and YYDKDF (reference sequence). J gave up 9 bases and V 1 base, and 7 bases lay outside the gene matches.

In nucleotides, the CDR3 is TGTGCCAGCAGTGGGGACTACCGAGATACGCAGTATTTT. This sequence encodes CASSGDYRDTQYF. The chain employs TRBV6-1 and TRBJ2-3; 7 bases match TRBD2. V lost 4 bases and J lost 5; bases outside the gene matches: 3. Germline V gene lookup returns CDR1 MNHNS and CDR2 SASEGT. The CDR3 is made up of 13 amino acids.

The gene calls are TRBV6-5 and TRBJ2-2; TRBD2 agrees at 7 bases. This CDR3 contains 16 residues. Trimming at V came to 0 bases and at J to 6 bases, leaving 7 bases not matched to a gene. Germline CDR1 MNHEY, CDR2 SVGAGI. The CDR3 bases are TGTGCCAGCAGTTACTCGATGGGGGGGTACGCCGGGGAGCTGTTTTTT. Protein sequence: CASSYSMGGYAGELFF.

The chain is built from TRBV6-5 and TRBJ1-2; 9 bases line up with TRBD1. Trimming at V came to 8 bases and at J to 5 bases, leaving 12 bases not matched to a gene. Germline V lookup: CDR1 MNHEY, CDR2 SVGAGI. The CDR3 consists of 15 residues. The CDR3 DNA reads as TGTGCCAGCCGTCGGTCGGGGACAGGGTTGTATGGCTACACCTTC. Translated: CASRRSGTGLYGYTF.

This chain joins TRBV20-1 and TRBJ2-7; unclear D gene. Trimming cost V 4 bases and J 1 base, with 5 bases left between them. The germline V gene encodes CDR1 DFQATT and CDR2 SNEGSKA (reference sequence). CDR3 length: 11 residues. For the CDR3, the DNA is TGCAGTGCTATCCGATCCTACGAGCAGTACTTC. Its protein product is CSAIRSYEQYF.

This sequence joins TRBV30 and TRBJ1-1; no firm D call. Germline V CDR1 and CDR2: GTSNPN, SVGIG (reference sequence). The CDR3 spans 14 residues. With 0 bases removed from V and 5 bases from J, the gap between germline ends came to 13 bases. CDR3: CAWSVFSAGTEAFF. The CDR3 DNA reads TGTGCCTGGAGTGTATTTTCAGCCGGGACTGAAGCTTTCTTT.

The gene calls are TRBV5-1 and TRBJ1-1; D remains unclear. The CDR3 spans 14 residues. CDR1 and CDR2 (germline): SGHRS, YFSETQ. The V end lost 4 bases, the J end lost 0 bases, and 10 bases lay between the germline ends. This CDR3 reads CASSPSFVNTEAFF. The DNA of the CDR3 is TGCGCCAGCAGCCCCTCGTTCGTGAACACTGAAGCTTTCTTT.

This chain links TRBV7-3 with TRBJ2-7; 9 nucleotides align to TRBD1. Trimming cost V 3 bases and J 3 bases; bases outside gene matches: 6. Germline V lookup: CDR1 SGHTA, CDR2 FQGTGA. The CDR3 sequence is 15 residues long. This chain's CDR3 is CASSLGQGSIYEQYF. The CDR3 coding sequence is TGTGCCAGCAGCTTGGGACAGGGTTCCATCTACGAGCAGTACTTC.

The chain carries TRBV5-4 and TRBJ2-7; 7 bases agree with TRBD1. With V trimmed by 0 bases and J by 5 bases, 8 bases remained unmatched. Germline-derived CDR1 and CDR2 are SGHNT and YYREEE (reference sequence). This CDR3 is 15 amino acids long. CDR3: CASSLDQRGRNEQYF. In nucleotides, the CDR3 is TGTGCCAGCAGCTTGGATCAGAGGGGGCGCAACGAGCAGTACTTC. Complete variable domain (other parts from reference TRBV5-4 and TRBJ2-7): ETGVTQSPTHLIKTRGQQVTLRCSSQSGHNTVSWYQQALGQGPQFIFQYYREEENGRGNFPPRFSGLQFPNYSSELNVNALELDDSALYLCASSLDQRGRNEQYFGPGTRLTVT.

The chain recombines TRBV28 with TRBJ2-5, with D possibly matching TRBD1 (5 bases). This CDR3 is built from 17 residues. Germline CDR1 reads MDHEN; CDR2 reads SYDVKM. V dropped 1 base and J dropped 5 bases, with 20 bases sitting between them. Here the CDR3 DNA reads TGTGCCAGCAGTTTATTAGGGGCGCGGACCTTAGGGGAGACCCAGTACTTC. This sequence encodes CASSLLGARTLGETQYF. Variable domain in full (rest from reference TRBV28 and TRBJ2-5): DVKVTQSSRYLVKRTGEKVFLECVQDMDHENMFWYRQDPGLGLRLIYFSYDVKMKEKGDIPEGYSVSREKKERFSLILESASTNQTSMYLCASSLLGARTLGETQYFGPGTRLLVL.

The rearrangement links TRBV7-2 to TRBJ2-1, with a tentative D call TRBD2 (5 bases). This CDR3 spans 16 amino acids. CDR1 and CDR2 (germline): SGHTA, FQGNSA. V lost 0 bases and J lost 6, with 15 bases in between. CDR3: CASSLARGFTGNEQFF. The CDR3 DNA reads TGTGCCAGCAGCTTAGCGAGAGGGTTTACGGGCAATGAGCAGTTCTTC.

This sequence joins TRBV19 and TRBJ2-7; D is ambiguous. V was pared by 1 base and J by 0 bases, with 10 bases between. In germline, CDR1 is LNHDA, CDR2 SQIVND (reference sequence). This CDR3 is built from 15 residues. CDR3 region: CASSIGAAYSYEQYF. The CDR3 coding sequence is TGTGCCAGTAGTATAGGGGCAGCTTACTCCTACGAGCAGTACTTC.

This sequence joins TRBV10-1 and TRBJ2-7; 7 positions agree with TRBD1. Germline CDR1 is WNHNN and CDR2 is SYGVQD (reference sequence). V shed 5 bases, J shed 3 bases, and the junction held 4 bases outside the gene matches. The CDR3 runs 13 residues. This chain's CDR3 is CASSRDSNYEQYF. CDR3 DNA: TGCGCCAGCAGTCGGGACAGCAACTACGAGCAGTACTTC.

The rearrangement uses TRBV29-1 and TRBJ2-7; 8 nucleotides match TRBD2. Germline V gene data show CDR1 as SQVTM and CDR2 as ANQGSEA. The CDR3 totals 13 residues. V lost 6 bases to trimming and J lost 6 bases; unmatched junction nucleotides: 10. In DNA, the CDR3 is TGCAGCGTGTCACTCGGGACTAGGAGCGAGCAGTACTTC. It is translated as CSVSLGTRSEQYF.

The chain is built from TRBV5-1 and TRBJ2-2, with TRBD2 matching over 11 bases. Germline V gene sequence: CDR1 SGHRS, CDR2 YFSETQ. V lost 3 bases to trimming and J lost 9 bases; unmatched junction nucleotides: 7. The CDR3 is 15 amino acids. The CDR3 nucleotides read TGCGCCAGCAGCTCGTTAGCGGGAGGGCCGAGGGAGCTGTTTTTT. Residues: CASSSLAGGPRELFF.

The chain joins TRBV5-1 to TRBJ2-2; 8 bases line up with TRBD2. Germline CDR1 reads SGHRS; CDR2 reads YFSETQ. This CDR3 comprises 15 residues. V shed 7 bases and J 6 bases; nucleotides not matched to a gene: 11. CDR3 in amino acids: CASQDASGPAGELFF. The CDR3, as DNA: TGCGCCAGCCAAGACGCTAGCGGGCCTGCCGGGGAGCTGTTTTTT.

In this sample, this clone turned up a few times. This chain links TRBV5-1 with TRBJ2-7, with D possibly matching TRBD1 (6 bases). This CDR3 has 14 amino acids. The ends were cut back, 3 bases at V and 5 bases at J, with 15 bases in the middle. Germline V CDR1 and CDR2: SGHRS, YFSETQ. The CDR3 DNA reads TGCGCCAGCAGCTCTCCCTACCGGGACAACGAGCAGTACTTC. Translated, it gives CASSSPYRDNEQYF.

CDR3 nucleotides: TGTGCCAGCAGCATGGGACCGAACTCTGGGGCCAACGTCCTGACTTTC. Translating gives CASSMGPNSGANVLTF. This chain links TRBV5-6 with TRBJ2-6; either TRBD1 or TRBD2 may fit D (5 bases each). Trimming stripped 4 bases from V and 0 bases from J, with 11 bases between. CDR3 length: 16 residues. The germline CDR1 and CDR2 sequences are SGHDT and YYEEEE.

V gene TRBV18 combines with J gene TRBJ1-1; tentative D call: TRBD1 (6 bases). CDR1 KGHSH and CDR2 LQKENI come from the germline V gene. The V and J ends lost 5 bases and 3 bases respectively, with 10 bases between them. The CDR3 covers 13 residues. CDR3 sequence (DNA): TGTGCCAGCTCATCAAGACAGGACACTGAAGCTTTCTTT. This gives the protein CASSSRQDTEAFF.

This clone showed up just once. The V gene is TRBV29-1, the J gene TRBJ2-7; no definite D call. Trimming shortened V by 4 bases and J by 1 base, and 8 bases separated the two germline ends. This CDR3 is 12 amino acids long. Germline loops: CDR1 SQVTM, CDR2 ANQGSEA. The CDR3 DNA reads TGCAGCGTTGGTCAAGCTTCCTACGAGCAGTACTTC. It yields the protein CSVGQASYEQYF.

This clone is a singleton in its sample. This chain links TRBV6-4 with TRBJ2-3; 8 positions match TRBD1. The CDR3 contains 14 residues. Trimming took 4 bases from V and 4 from J; bases not matched to a gene: 4. Germline CDR1 is MRHNA and CDR2 is SNTAGT. CDR3 in DNA: TGTGCCAGCAGTGCCGACAGGGGATCAGATACGCAGTATTTT. Its protein is CASSADRGSDTQYF.

This clone came up once. This rearrangement joins TRBV7-2 to TRBJ2-4, with TRBD2 matching over 7 bases. Germline V gene data show CDR1 as SGHTA and CDR2 as FQGNSA. The CDR3 has 14 residues. V lost 7 bases, J lost 6 bases, and 9 bases stayed unmatched. The CDR3 coding sequence is TGTGCCAGCACCTCCCCGGCTAGCGGAAACATTCAGTACTTC. Its translation is CASTSPASGNIQYF.